A single T cell receptor (beta chain) is shown here with its context. The entry originates in a study of blood T cell repertoires in COVID-19. Germline V gene lookup returns CDR1 SGHRS and CDR2 YFSETQ. The germline V and J ends were trimmed by 2 bases and 4 bases, with 6 bases remaining between them. The CDR3 is 12 residues long. Per the original data handling: Amplified reference gene primers provided the basis for estimating nucleated cell counts. TCRdb's table, derived via immunoSEQ multiplex PCR, lists solely in-frame clones and lacks some. The D gene and trimming were derived from the DNA, and the V and J assignments and clone size from that table. The data show roughly 64,000 clones, more than 60% seen once.

The sequenced sample was peripheral blood. The TCR originated in a human donor in a cohort sampled during active COVID-19. V gene TRBV5-1 combines with J gene TRBJ2-5; D not certain. CDR3: CASSFFGETQYF. In nucleotides, the CDR3 is TGCGCCAGCAGCTTCTTCGGAGAGACCCAGTACTTC.